This record looks at one TCR beta chain sequence and its context. The antigen is unknown. These data originate in a study of T-cell reconstitution after alpha-beta-depleted transplantation in children. This CDR3 is 13 amino acids long. Trimming removed 10 bases from V and 0 bases from J, with 12 bases in between. The germline CDR1 and CDR2 sequences are MNHNY and SVGAGI (reference sequence). Unique molecular identifiers were incorporated when the TCRbeta library was constructed. One entry per CDR3 protein results from TCRdb running MiXCR on the PCR reads. The sample holds about 470,000 distinct CDR3 sequences; 43% are singletons and the top ten take 27%. Findings and limits, study-wide: From surviving recipient T cells and thymic progenitors came the high day-60 TCRbeta diversity observed in some patients. One year post-transplant, T-cell counts and diversity were largely derived from T cells produced anew. Reportedly, roughly two months post-transplant, alpha-beta T cells arose from several hundred expanded graft clones.

This receptor was taken from a girl aged 2 to 9 with aplastic anemia, due to receive a stem cell transplant. The material was PBMCs, obtained before TCRalphabeta/CD19-depleted stem cell transplant. The J gene is TRBJ2-5, the V gene TRBV6-6, with D possibly TRBD1 on 6 matching bases. CDR3 nucleotide sequence: TGTGCCACCCGGGACAATTACCAAGAGACCCAGTACTTC. Its translation is CATRDNYQETQYF.